The clone carrying this T cell receptor beta chain showed up just a few times. Its antigen remains unidentified. Using RNA template, CDR3s of TCR alpha and beta were amplified with iRepertoire arm-PCR. For one-step reverse transcription and amplification, roughly 95-450 ng of tissue mRNA or PBMC total RNA was used. Each CDR3 protein gets one entry after TCRdb re-called the multiplex PCR reads with MiXCR. The sample contains fewer than 200,000 distinct CDR3 sequences, around 45% of which appear only once. This specimen belongs to a study of glioma-infiltrating T cells. Overall study results and limits: Above-expected tissue-blood divergence occurred in all gliomas, most in low-grade ones. Only very few CDR3 sequences appeared in both tissue and blood.

Sample: glioma tissue, nonneoplastic brain tissue, or PBMCs (not recorded which). The source of this sequence is a human donor with low-grade glioma or glioblastoma, undergoing nonglioma brain surgery, or in good health (not recorded which).

In DNA, the CDR3 is TGTGCCAGCAGCTTAGGGGGGTGGACACAAACGGCGGATGAGCAGTTCTTC. Translated: CASSLGGWTQTADEQFF. The gene calls are TRBV11-2 and TRBJ2-1, with D possibly being TRBD1 or TRBD2 (5 bases each). Germline-derived CDR1 and CDR2 are SGHAT and FQNNGV. The V gene lost 1 base and the J gene lost 8 bases, with 21 bases spanning the gap. The CDR3 runs to 17 residues. Variable domain in full (rest from reference TRBV11-2 and TRBJ2-1): EAGVAQSPRYKIIEKRQSVAFWCNPISGHATLYWYQQILGQGPKLLIQFQNNGVVDDSQLPKDRFSAERLKGVDSTLKIQPAKLEDSAVYLCASSLGGWTQTADEQFFGPGTRLTVL.